The 5 T cell receptor beta chains given below trace back to one sample, sequenced in a study of T cells in Graves' hyperthyroidism and ophthalmopathy. TCR beta CDR3 regions were amplified from RNA. The HTBI primer set was used in a first-round RT-PCR of the TCR CDR3. MiXCR, applied by TCRdb to the multiplex PCR reads, yields one record per CDR3 protein. The repertoire holds about 340,000 distinct CDR3 sequences, approximately 18% seen once, with less than 65% in the top ten. Sequencing was performed on blood. All receptors come from a woman aged 45-65 years with Graves' hyperthyroidism.

This clonotype was recorded many times. The chain couples TRBV2 to TRBJ1-5; D not resolved. In germline, CDR1 is SNHLY, CDR2 FYNNEI. The V end lost 9 bases, the J end lost 6 bases, and 15 bases lay between the germline ends. The CDR3 runs 13 residues. DNA of the CDR3: TGTGCCAGTTCTGAAGAAAAGGGTCAGCCCCAGCATTTT. Translated: CASSEEKGQPQHF.

This clonotype was detected ten times or more. The chain links TRBV27 to TRBJ2-7, with D perhaps matching TRBD1 (5 bases). Germline V gene sequence: CDR1 MNHEY, CDR2 SMNVEV (reference sequence). The CDR3 is 12 amino acids. V was clipped by 5 bases and J by 4 bases, with 9 bases between them. Written as DNA, the CDR3 is TGTGCCAGCAGTCCGAAGGGGTACGAGCAGTACTTC. As protein: CASSPKGYEQYF.

This clonotype was observed a few times. The chain is built from TRBV12-3 or TRBV12-4 and TRBJ2-2, with D maybe TRBD1 (6 bases). This CDR3 contains 15 residues. Deletions cut 5 bases from V and 2 bases from J, with 12 bases between. The CDR3 loop reads CASSPDRTNTGELFF. The DNA for the CDR3 is TGTGCCAGCAGTCCAGACAGGACCAACACCGGGGAGCTGTTTTTT.

V usage is TRBV2 and J usage is TRBJ1-1; D is undetermined. V lost 6 bases, J lost 0 bases, and 8 bases lay in between. In germline, CDR1 is SNHLY, CDR2 FYNNEI. The CDR3 covers 13 residues. CDR3 bases: TGTGCCAGCAGGGCTACGATGAACACTGAAGCTTTCTTT. As protein: CASRATMNTEAFF. The full variable domain, rest sourced from reference TRBV2 and TRBJ1-1, is EPEVTQTPSHQVTQMGQEVILRCVPISNHLYFYWYRQILGQKVEFLVSFYNNEISEKSEIFDDQFSVERPDGSNFTLKIRSTKLEDSAMYFCASRATMNTEAFFGQGTRLTVV.

There are a few counts of this clonotype. The V gene is TRBV9, the J gene TRBJ2-2; TRBD2 matches at 12 bases. V gave up 3 bases and J gave up 3 bases; unmatched junction bases: 6. CDR3 length: 17 residues. Germline CDR1 reads SGDLS; CDR2 reads YYNGEE. This chain's CDR3 is CASSGLAGGPDTGELFF. In nucleotides, the CDR3 is TGTGCCAGCAGCGGCCTAGCGGGGGGGCCGGACACCGGGGAGCTGTTTTTT.